The clone carrying this T cell receptor (beta chain) appeared many times. The sample is drawn from a study of spatial heterogeneity in lung cancer. Study details: Available follow-up PBMC samples, collected a median of about 25 months post-resection, were sequenced. Detection consistently yielded more beta chains than alpha chains.

All TCR cDNA molecules were individually tagged with a unique molecular identifier. TCRdb itself ran the 5' RACE reads through MiXCR, one entry per CDR3 protein. This sample has approximately 93,000 distinct CDR3 sequences, with approximately 19% found just once. Time point noted: blood at routine non-recurrence follow-up after resection. Without sorting, whole RNA was sequenced from tumor, nontumor lung or frozen PBMC. CDR3 length equals 17 residues. Trimming shortened V by 4 bases and J by 0 bases, and 14 bases separated the two germline ends. Germline V lookup: CDR1 SGHKS, CDR2 YYEKEE (reference sequence).

This specimen consisted of PBMCs, obtained at follow-up. The clonotype was recovered from a male donor with early-stage non-small cell lung cancer. The chain recombines TRBV5-5 with TRBJ2-6; D could derive from TRBD1 or TRBD2 (5 bases each). The CDR3 DNA sequence: TGTGCCAGCAGCACACCCGGGGCAAACTCTGGGGCCAACGTCCTGACTTTC. Amino acids: CASSTPGANSGANVLTF.